The source of this T cell receptor beta chain is a study of blood T cell repertoires in COVID-19. TCRdb keeps only in-frame clones here, not all; method: immunoSEQ multiplex PCR. The sample contains roughly 230,000 clones, roughly 91% of which appear only once. The sequenced sample was PBMCs or T cells enriched from blood (not recorded which). The source of this sequence is a woman aged 30 to 39 with acute COVID-19.

The CDR3 nucleotides read TGTGCCAGCAGCCAAGACCTGAACAGGCCTCCTGGGGCCAACGTCCTGACTTTC. It codes for CASSQDLNRPPGANVLTF. V gene TRBV3-1 (or the pseudogene TRBV3-2) combines with J gene TRBJ2-6, with a weak D call TRBD1 (5 bases). Germline V gene data show CDR1 as LGHDT and CDR2 as YNNKEL (reference sequence). Between the trimmed V and J ends, which lost 0 bases and 2 bases, there was a span of 14 bases. This CDR3 has 18 residues.